The 17 T cell receptor beta chains presented below share a single source sample, sequenced in a study of CD8 T cells in Susac syndrome. Random hexamers served to reverse transcribe roughly 0.45 to 1 ug RNA. TCRdb processed the immunoSEQ multiplex PCR reads anew with MiXCR; each CDR3 protein has one entry. The profile shows some 130,000 distinct CDR3 sequences, over 90% of them singletons. What was sequenced was CD4+ T cells from PBMCs. These receptors were obtained from a human donor in good health.

Here the CDR3 DNA reads TGCGCCAGCAGCTTGTTGTACTCTGGGGCCAACGTCCTGACTTTC. This codes for CASSLLYSGANVLTF. The V and J genes are TRBV5-1 and TRBJ2-6; D unresolved. Germline loops: CDR1 SGHRS, CDR2 YFSETQ. V lost 1 base and J 0 bases, leaving 5 bases between the germline ends. This CDR3 region has 15 residues.

V usage is TRBV23-1 and J usage is TRBJ2-4; 7 bases map to TRBD1. TRBV23-1 is given ORF status, its function remaining uncertain. The CDR3 spans 15 residues. V shed 7 bases, J shed 4 bases, and the junction held 10 bases outside the gene matches. CDR3 coding DNA: TGCGCCAGCACGTACAGGGGAATCCCAAAAAACATTCAGTACTTC. This sequence encodes CASTYRGIPKNIQYF.

The chain joins TRBV3-1 to TRBJ2-7, with a possible D match to TRBD1 (5 bases). The CDR3 loop spans 16 amino acids. Deletions cut 1 base from V and 2 bases from J, with 15 bases between. Per the germline V gene, CDR1 is LGHDT and CDR2 is YNNKEL (reference sequence). The CDR3 nucleotides are TGTGCCAGCAGCCAAGTGGGAATGGTACAGGCCTACGAGCAGTACTTC. Translating gives CASSQVGMVQAYEQYF.

This clonotype came up once. The CDR3 sequence: CAISEGALDEQFF. CDR3 nucleotide sequence: TGTGCCATCAGTGAGGGCGCCTTGGATGAGCAGTTCTTC. The V call is TRBV10-3, the J call TRBJ2-1; D remains unclear. The V end lost 2 bases, the J end lost 8 bases, and 10 bases lay between the germline ends. The germline CDR1 and CDR2 sequences are ENHRY and SYGVKD. The CDR3 has 13 residues.

This chain links TRBV7-2 with TRBJ2-3; D gene uncertain. Looked up from germline, CDR1 is SGHTA and CDR2 is FQGNSA. V gave up 5 bases and J gave up 0 bases, with 9 bases separating them. The CDR3 covers 14 residues. Here the CDR3 DNA reads TGTGCCAGCAGCCCCCAGTCGAGCACAGATACGCAGTATTTT. It specifies CASSPQSSTDTQYF.

The chain joins TRBV19 to TRBJ1-5; 7 nucleotides line up with TRBD1. V trimming: 7 bases; J trimming: 2 bases; junction bases outside the gene matches: 8. The CDR3 runs 15 residues. Germline loops: CDR1 LNHDA, CDR2 SQIVND (reference sequence). DNA of the CDR3: TGTGCCAGTATCTCCTGGACAGGCGGCAATCAGCCCCAGCATTTT. It yields the protein CASISWTGGNQPQHF.

This chain uses TRBV12-3 or TRBV12-4 with TRBJ2-5; D remains unclear. The CDR3 contains 11 residues. Trimming shortened V by 4 bases and J by 5 bases, and 5 bases separated the two germline ends. The CDR3 DNA reads TGTGCCAGCAGTTCCTTGGAGACCCAGTACTTC. It translates to CASSSLETQYF.

The rearrangement uses TRBV6-5 and TRBJ2-3; 7 bases map to TRBD2. The germline gives CDR1 MNHEY, CDR2 SVGAGI. With V trimmed by 3 bases and J by 0 bases, 6 bases remained unmatched. CDR3 length equals 16 residues. CDR3: CASSYGLTSSTDTQYF. DNA for the CDR3: TGTGCCAGCAGTTATGGTTTGACTAGCAGCACAGATACGCAGTATTTT.

This clonotype has more than one count but fewer than ten. The chain couples TRBV2 to TRBJ1-5; a possible D gene is TRBD1 (5 bases). The V and J ends lost 2 bases and 2 bases respectively, with 7 bases between them. The CDR3 runs to 14 residues. Germline CDR1 is SNHLY and CDR2 is FYNNEI. The CDR3 nucleotides are TGTGCCAGCAGTGAACAACAGGGCAATCAGCCCCAGCATTTT. As protein: CASSEQQGNQPQHF.

The chain links TRBV29-1 to TRBJ2-5; no clear D. Germline CDR1 is SQVTM and CDR2 is ANQGSEA. V was trimmed by 3 bases and J by 5 bases, leaving 7 bases between them. The CDR3 loop spans 11 amino acids. CDR3 sequence: CSVDLWETQYF. The CDR3 DNA follows: TGCAGCGTTGACCTTTGGGAGACCCAGTACTTC.

The CDR3, as DNA: TGTGCCAGCAGTTTAACCCTCAATCAGCCCCAGCATTTT. It specifies CASSLTLNQPQHF. This chain joins TRBV12-3 or TRBV12-4 and TRBJ1-5; D ambiguous. V was pared by 2 bases and J by 3 bases, with 5 bases between. This CDR3 has 13 amino acids.

This chain links TRBV6-5 with TRBJ2-1; the D is unclear. The CDR3 totals 11 residues. Germline CDR1 MNHEY, CDR2 SVGAGI. The CDR3 region has the DNA TGTGTCACAACTTCCCTCGATGAGCAGTTCTTC. Protein: CVTTSLDEQFF.

The chain recombines TRBV5-4 with TRBJ2-1; D is tentatively TRBD1 or TRBD2 (5 bases each). The CDR3 contains 15 residues. V was pared by 3 bases and J by 0 bases, with 10 bases between. Germline V gene data show CDR1 as SGHNT and CDR2 as YYREEE (reference sequence). The CDR3 DNA reads as TGTGCCAGCAGCTCCGGGGCAGTCTCCTACAATGAGCAGTTCTTC. It translates to CASSSGAVSYNEQFF.

The gene calls are TRBV5-1 and TRBJ2-5; D not certain. There are 15 residues in the CDR3. Germline-derived CDR1 and CDR2 are SGHRS and YFSETQ. V was clipped by 1 base and J by 2 bases, with 12 bases between them. This CDR3 is CASSLLGLLQETQYF. Written as DNA, the CDR3 is TGCGCCAGCAGCTTGTTAGGTCTACTACAAGAGACCCAGTACTTC.

This clonotype was recorded once. J is TRBJ1-3 and V is TRBV13; 9 bases align to TRBD1. The CDR3 has 15 amino acids. Looked up from germline, CDR1 is PRHDT and CDR2 is FYEKMQ (reference sequence). Losses at the gene ends were 8 bases for V and 3 bases for J; bases not matched to a gene: 8. CDR3 coding DNA: TGTGCCAGCCGCCTACAGGGGGCTGGTGGAAACACCATATATTTT. Amino acids: CASRLQGAGGNTIYF.

The V gene is TRBV30, the J gene TRBJ2-3, with 9 nucleotides matching TRBD2. Trimming at V came to 5 bases and at J to 13 bases, leaving 13 bases not matched to a gene. This CDR3 is built from 13 residues. CDR1 and CDR2 (germline): GTSNPN, SVGIG (reference sequence). CDR3 amino acids: CAWSGTSTTIEYF. The DNA for the CDR3 is TGTGCCTGGTCGGGGACTAGCACTACTATAGAGTATTTT.

The CDR3 sequence: CSVRTGLNEQFF. CDR3 DNA: TGCAGCGTCCGGACAGGGCTGAATGAGCAGTTCTTC. This chain uses TRBV29-1 with TRBJ2-1, with TRBD1 identical over 8 bases. V lost 6 bases and J lost 7; bases outside the gene matches: 5. The length of the CDR3 is 12 residues. CDR1 is SQVTM, CDR2 ANQGSEA, per germline.